The present TCR beta chain was sequenced within a study of blood T cell repertoires in COVID-19. The overall study: Specimens from acute and convalescent COVID-19 originated in the United States, Italy and Spain. PBMCs, B-cell-depleted T cells, or T cells were the source of the cDNA or gDNA that made up the material.

With 6 bases clipped from V and 2 bases from J, the junction kept 7 bases outside the gene matches. The CDR3 is 15 residues long. Germline V CDR1 and CDR2: MNHEY, SVGAGI. One Seattle source followed patients from active infection through their disease course. In the original analysis: Nucleated cell counts were estimated from reference gene primer amplification. Clones were read by immunoSEQ multiplex PCR, and TCRdb kept only the in-frame ones, dropping some. D and trimming were read from the DNA, whereas the V and J calls and clone size are those reported in that table. The sample shows around 480,000 clones, about 91% of them seen only once.

The sample comprised peripheral blood. This clonotype originated in a woman between 45 and 65 years old with COVID-19, enrolled during active disease. This chain uses TRBV6-5 with TRBJ2-3, with TRBD2 identical over 8 bases. The CDR3 here is CASRRLSGVTDTQYF. The DNA of the CDR3 is TGTGCCAGCAGGAGACTTAGCGGGGTCACAGATACGCAGTATTTT.